This TCR beta chain was captured by sequencing in a study of T cell responses to AZD1222 COVID-19 vaccine. On the study more broadly: Researchers grouped second doses given at about 4 or about 12 weeks into one pool. Study results and limitations: Donor demographics were predominantly white British with a female majority; clonal diversity may be underestimated. Every sample of the repertoires postdated the peak T cell response.

Concerning this clone itself: Its specificity is not known.

CDR1 is SQVTM and CDR2 is ANQGSEA in the germline V gene. The CDR3 is made up of 14 amino acids. Trimming shortened V by 4 bases and J by 2 bases, and 14 bases separated the two germline ends. Sequencing was performed with immunoSEQ multiplex PCR; in TCRdb, only in-frame clones are kept and a portion is missing. The sample contains under 75,000 clones, roughly 87% of which appear only once. J is TRBJ1-2 and V is TRBV29-1; D perhaps matches TRBD1 (5 bases). Here the sequenced sample was peripheral blood, taken on day 0 of AZD1222 vaccination. The receptor comes from an adult in good health. The CDR3 sequence: CSVVFLGRNYGYTF. Here the CDR3 DNA reads TGCAGCGTTGTATTTTTGGGACGGAACTATGGCTACACCTTC.